Listed here is a single TCR beta chain. Trimming took 3 bases from V and 7 from J; bases not matched to a gene: 6. The CDR3 totals 15 residues. Looked up from germline, CDR1 is PRHDT and CDR2 is FYEKMQ (reference sequence). The data stem from a study of blood T cell repertoires in COVID-19. Study context: COVID-19 samples collected from the United States, Italy and Spain covered acute and convalescent phases. PBMCs, B-cell-depleted T cells, or T cells provided the cDNA or gDNA that made up the material.

Authors' processing steps: Amplifying reference gene primers gave estimates of nucleated cell counts. Sequencing was performed with immunoSEQ multiplex PCR; in TCRdb, only in-frame clones are kept and a portion is missing. V and J calls and clone size are given by that table; D and trimming were obtained from the DNA. The sample includes over 45,000 clones, 90% of them seen just once. The chain recombines TRBV13 with TRBJ1-6, with 7 bases fitting TRBD1. This TCR was recovered from a man between 65 and 85 years old with acute or convalescent COVID-19. The sequenced material came from peripheral blood. The CDR3 sequence is CASSFRGTVNSPLHF. In DNA, the CDR3 is TGTGCCAGCAGCTTTCGAGGGACAGTAAATTCACCCCTCCACTTT.